One and the same sample provided the 17 T cell receptor beta chains below, sequenced in a study of blood T cell repertoires in COVID-19. Method: immunoSEQ multiplex PCR; TCRdb's copy keeps in-frame clones and lacks some. The sample lists 150,000 to 200,000 clones, 84% occurring once. The sequenced sample was peripheral blood. The receptors come from a human donor in a cohort sampled during active COVID-19.

The chain combines TRBV5-5 with TRBJ2-6; maybe TRBD2 (6 bases). V lost 0 bases and J lost 3, with 13 bases in between. From germline, CDR1 is SGHKS and CDR2 YYEKEE (reference sequence). The CDR3 runs 17 residues. The CDR3 reads CASSLVGGEDGANVLTF. As DNA, the CDR3 is TGTGCCAGCAGCTTGGTCGGCGGGGAAGATGGGGCCAACGTCCTGACTTTC.

The chain uses TRBV19 and TRBJ1-5, with TRBD1 identical over 10 bases. The CDR3 runs 16 residues. Germline assignment: CDR1 LNHDA and CDR2 SQIVND (reference sequence). V shed 7 bases, J shed 1 base, and the junction held 7 bases outside the gene matches. As DNA, the CDR3 is TGTGCCAGTAAGGGACAGGGGAGACGGAGCAATCAGCCCCAGCATTTT. Its protein is CASKGQGRRSNQPQHF.

The CDR3 nucleotides are TGCGCCAGCAGCTTGGGGGGGGGCCTCAGCTCTGGAAACACCATATATTTT. Protein product: CASSLGGGLSSGNTIYF. V is TRBV5-1 and J is TRBJ1-3, with D possibly being TRBD1 (6 bases). There are 17 residues in the CDR3. Germline V gives CDR1 SGHRS, CDR2 YFSETQ. Between the trimmed V and J ends, which lost 0 bases and 0 bases, there was a span of 13 bases.

The chain recombines TRBV3-1 (or the pseudogene TRBV3-2) with TRBJ1-6; D not certain. The germline V gene has CDR1 LGHDT and CDR2 YNNKEL (reference sequence). V shed 7 bases and J shed 4 bases, with 17 bases lying between them. The CDR3 totals 16 residues. The CDR3 bases are TGTGCCAGCACCCAGAGGGAGATAGGGTATAATTCACCCCTCCACTTT. It yields the protein CASTQREIGYNSPLHF.

The chain is built from TRBV5-6 and TRBJ2-7; 11 bases are a match to TRBD1. Germline assignment: CDR1 SGHDT and CDR2 YYEEEE. J was trimmed by 4 bases and V by 4 bases; bases with no gene match: 7. The CDR3 has 15 residues. The CDR3 DNA reads TGTGCCAGCAGCGGGGTCGGGACAGGGGGTTACGAGCAGTACTTC. Its translation: CASSGVGTGGYEQYF.

V and J are TRBV9 and TRBJ1-1; 7 bases are shared with TRBD1. Per the germline V gene, CDR1 is SGDLS and CDR2 is YYNGEE. The V gene end was trimmed by 0 bases and the J gene end by 3 bases; junction bases not matched to a gene: 5. CDR3 length: 15 amino acids. Here the CDR3 reads CASSVEARGYTEAFF. CDR3 nucleotides: TGTGCCAGCAGCGTAGAGGCCAGGGGGTACACTGAAGCTTTCTTT.

The CDR3 coding sequence is TGCGCCAGCAGCTTGGGATACAGGGGAAACGAGCAGTACTTC. Translated, it gives CASSLGYRGNEQYF. The rearrangement uses TRBV5-1 and TRBJ2-7; 7 nucleotides align to TRBD1. The CDR3 contains 14 residues. With V trimmed by 0 bases and J by 5 bases, 5 bases remained unmatched. Germline V CDR1 and CDR2: SGHRS, YFSETQ.

This clone turned up a few times. This sequence joins TRBV7-6 and TRBJ1-1, with D unresolved. Deletions cut 1 base from V and 1 base from J, with 4 bases between. CDR1 is SGHVS and CDR2 is FNYEAQ in the germline V gene. The CDR3 is 13 amino acids. For the CDR3, the DNA is TGTGCCAGCAGCTTAGACAGGAACACTGAAGCTTTCTTT. It encodes CASSLDRNTEAFF. The variable domain in full, completed from reference TRBV7-6 and TRBJ1-1, reads GAGVSQSPRYKVTKRGQDVALRCDPISGHVSLYWYRQALGQGPEFLTYFNYEAQQDKSGLPNDRFSAERPEGSISTLTIQRTEQRDSAMYRCASSLDRNTEAFFGQGTRLTVV.

This chain uses TRBV4-1 with TRBJ1-1; unclear D gene. The germline V gene encodes CDR1 MGHRA and CDR2 YSYEKL. The CDR3 loop spans 15 amino acids. V gave up 4 bases and J gave up 1 base, with 13 bases separating them. The CDR3 loop is CASSPPQVRNTEAFF. In DNA, the CDR3 is TGCGCCAGCAGCCCACCGCAGGTTAGGAACACTGAAGCTTTCTTT.

The chain links TRBV5-1 to TRBJ2-5, with 8 nucleotides matching TRBD1. After removal of 0 bases from V and 5 bases from J, the junction contained 6 bases not matched to a gene. Germline CDR1 is SGHRS and CDR2 is YFSETQ. This CDR3 comprises 15 residues. CDR3 in DNA: TGCGCCAGCAGCTTGGGGACAGGGACGGAGGAGACCCAGTACTTC. Protein product: CASSLGTGTEETQYF.

This chain connects TRBV5-1 to TRBJ2-7, with 11 bases lining up with TRBD2. This CDR3 has 17 amino acids. Germline CDR1 and CDR2: SGHRS and YFSETQ. Germline trimming cut 0 bases from V and 4 bases from J; bases unmatched to any gene: 9. As DNA, the CDR3 is TGCGCCAGCAGCTTGGCTAGCGGGGGGTCAATTCTTTACGAGCAGTACTTC. It specifies CASSLASGGSILYEQYF. Full variable domain (missing parts from reference TRBV5-1 and TRBJ2-7): KAGVTQTPRYLIKTRGQQVTLSCSPISGHRSVSWYQQTPGQGLQFLFEYFSETQRNKGNFPGRFSGRQFSNSRSEMNVSTLELGDSALYLCASSLASGGSILYEQYFGPGTRLTVT.

J is TRBJ1-1 and V is TRBV7-3; perhaps TRBD1 as D (5 bases). CDR3 length: 14 residues. Trimming removed 5 bases from V and 1 base from J, with 11 bases in between. Germline V gene data show CDR1 as SGHTA and CDR2 as FQGTGA. The CDR3 is CASSPGLTNTEAFF. CDR3 bases: TGTGCCAGCAGCCCGGGACTGACGAACACTGAAGCTTTCTTT. Using reference TRBV7-3 and TRBJ1-1 for the parts outside the CDR3, the full variable domain is GAGVSQTPSNKVTEKGKYVELRCDPISGHTALYWYRQSLGQGPEFLIYFQGTGAADDSGLPNDRFFAVRPEGSVSTLKIQRTERGDSAVYLCASSPGLTNTEAFFGQGTRLTVV.

This chain joins TRBV27 and TRBJ1-5, with 8 positions matching TRBD1. V dropped 5 bases and J dropped 5; count of bases not matched to a gene: 5. Looked up from germline, CDR1 is MNHEY and CDR2 is SMNVEV (reference sequence). The CDR3 sequence is 14 residues long. The DNA of the CDR3 is TGTGCCAGCAGTCCTACAGGGGGATATCAGCCCCAGCATTTT. Translated: CASSPTGGYQPQHF.

The chain carries TRBV7-8 and TRBJ1-1; TRBD1 matches 7 bases. This CDR3 has 15 amino acids. Trimming removed 5 bases from V and 4 bases from J; junction bases left unmatched: 10. Germline V gene sequence: CDR1 SGHVS, CDR2 FQNEAQ. CDR3 sequence (DNA): TGTGCCAGCAGCCCTCCGGAGGGGGCGCGCACTGAAGCTTTCTTT. Translation: CASSPPEGARTEAFF.

The CDR3 region is CASSLQGVGTEAFF. Here the CDR3 DNA reads TGTGCCAGCAGCCTGCAGGGGGTCGGTACTGAAGCTTTCTTT. This chain uses TRBV9 with TRBJ1-1; TRBD1 agrees at 7 bases. The CDR3 length is 14 residues. Germline trimming cut 4 bases from V and 5 bases from J; bases unmatched to any gene: 8. CDR1 and CDR2 (germline): SGDLS, YYNGEE. Together with reference TRBV9 and TRBJ1-1, the CDR3 gives the full variable domain: DSGVTQTPKHLITATGQRVTLRCSPRSGDLSVYWYQQSLDQGLQFLIQYYNGEERAKGNILERFSAQQFPDLHSELNLSSLELGDSALYFCASSLQGVGTEAFFGQGTRLTVV.

This chain links TRBV3-1 (or the pseudogene TRBV3-2) with TRBJ2-1; D is possibly TRBD2 (5 bases). V was trimmed by 6 bases and J by 7 bases, leaving 10 bases between them. CDR3 length: 12 residues. CDR1 is LGHDT, CDR2 YNNKEL, per germline (reference sequence). CDR3 loop: CASSPSGNEQFF. CDR3 bases: TGTGCCAGCAGTCCCTCGGGGAATGAGCAGTTCTTC.

V and J are TRBV7-9 and TRBJ2-7; 8 nucleotides line up with TRBD2. This CDR3 is 14 amino acids long. Trimming took 5 bases from V and 7 from J; bases not matched to a gene: 10. Germline assignment: CDR1 SEHNR and CDR2 FQNEAQ (reference sequence). CDR3 residues: CASSPPGGLSEQYF. CDR3 coding DNA: TGTGCCAGCAGCCCACCGGGGGGGCTCTCGGAGCAGTACTTC.